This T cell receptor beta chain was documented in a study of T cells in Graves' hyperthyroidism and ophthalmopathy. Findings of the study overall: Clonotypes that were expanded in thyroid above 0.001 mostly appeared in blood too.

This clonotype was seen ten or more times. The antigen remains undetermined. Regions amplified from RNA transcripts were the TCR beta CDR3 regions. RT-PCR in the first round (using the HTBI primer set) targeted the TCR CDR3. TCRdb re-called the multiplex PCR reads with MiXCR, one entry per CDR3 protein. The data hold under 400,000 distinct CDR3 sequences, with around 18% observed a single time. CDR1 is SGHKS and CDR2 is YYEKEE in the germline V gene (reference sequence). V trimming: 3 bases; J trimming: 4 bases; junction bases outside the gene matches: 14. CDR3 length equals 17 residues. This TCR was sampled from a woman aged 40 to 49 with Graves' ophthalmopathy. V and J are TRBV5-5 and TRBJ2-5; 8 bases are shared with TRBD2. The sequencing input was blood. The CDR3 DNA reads TGTGCCAGCAGCTATGTACGGGGGGGGACTCGGGCAGAGACCCAGTACTTC. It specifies CASSYVRGGTRAETQYF.